This T cell receptor (beta chain) originates from a study of CD8 T cells in Susac syndrome. The germline V gene encodes CDR1 SEHNR and CDR2 FQNEAQ (reference sequence). This CDR3 contains 15 residues. The J segment lost 2 bases and the V segment lost 3 bases, leaving 6 bases of the junction unmatched. Fulfillment of recently defined diagnostic criteria for definite or probable disease was shown by the patients with Susac syndrome. Negative isolation yielded CD8+ and CD4+ T cells; FACS enriched TEMRA cells. Random hexamers were used to reverse transcribe about 0.5 to 1 ug of RNA. Amplification of TCR beta CDR3 across 54 Vbeta and 13 Jbeta was performed with immunoSEQ multiplex PCR. MiXCR, run by TCRdb on the immunoSEQ multiplex PCR reads, gives a single entry per CDR3 protein. The sample carries about 140,000 distinct CDR3 sequences, over 90% recorded once.

Sequencing was performed on CD4+ T cells from PBMCs. The chain has TRBV7-9 and TRBJ2-5; 7 positions match TRBD2. The receptor's source is a human donor with Susac syndrome. The CDR3 here is CASSFGLAEQETQYF. The CDR3 nucleotides are TGTGCCAGCAGCTTTGGGCTAGCGGAACAAGAGACCCAGTACTTC.